This T cell receptor beta chain was sequenced in a study of T cells in Graves' hyperthyroidism and ophthalmopathy. RNA transcripts yielded amplified TCR beta CDR3 regions. An initial round of RT-PCR targeting the TCR CDR3 relied on the HTBI primer set. TCRdb re-analysed the multiplex PCR reads in MiXCR, keeping a single row per CDR3 protein. Of 550,000 to 600,000 distinct CDR3 sequences in the sample, 46% were seen once. CDR3 length: 13 residues. Trimming shortened V by 5 bases and J by 3 bases, and 11 bases separated the two germline ends. Germline CDR1 MGHDK, CDR2 SYGVNS. This clonotype was detected a few times.

This sequence joins TRBV25-1 and TRBJ2-7; weak D call: TRBD2 (5 bases). Sequencing input: peripheral blood or thyroid tissue (not recorded which). This receptor was taken from an adult woman with Graves' disease, either hyperthyroidism or ophthalmopathy (not recorded which). CDR3 in DNA: TGTGCCAGCAGTTCCCGGGATGACTACGAGCAGTACTTC. Translated, it gives CASSSRDDYEQYF.